The source of this TCR beta chain is a study of OX40 agonist ivuxolimab in advanced cancers. Looking at the study overall: Patients received ivuxolimab, an agonistic anti-OX40 (CD134) antibody.

This CDR3 comprises 15 residues. Trimming cost V 7 bases and J 3 bases, with 17 bases left between them. CDR1 and CDR2 (germline): ENHRY, SYGVKD. As regards this clone: Its antigen is unknown.

Findings and caveats of the study: Some nonresponders likewise displayed low normalized T-cell clonal expansion. The average count of expanded clones was higher among CD8+ T cells than among CD4+.

Clones were sequenced by immunoSEQ multiplex PCR, and TCRdb holds only the in-frame ones, with some missing. The repertoire holds 74,000 or so clones, with 86% as singletons. This material consisted of CD4+ or CD8+ T cells sorted from blood, taken in a trial of the OX40 agonist ivuxolimab. The clonotype originates from an adult with an advanced solid tumor such as melanoma, head and neck, liver or kidney cancer. This sequence joins TRBV10-3 and TRBJ2-3; D might be TRBD1 (6 bases). This chain's CDR3 is CAINRGRGETDTQYF. CDR3 DNA: TGTGCCATCAACCGGGGCAGGGGCGAAACAGATACGCAGTATTTT.